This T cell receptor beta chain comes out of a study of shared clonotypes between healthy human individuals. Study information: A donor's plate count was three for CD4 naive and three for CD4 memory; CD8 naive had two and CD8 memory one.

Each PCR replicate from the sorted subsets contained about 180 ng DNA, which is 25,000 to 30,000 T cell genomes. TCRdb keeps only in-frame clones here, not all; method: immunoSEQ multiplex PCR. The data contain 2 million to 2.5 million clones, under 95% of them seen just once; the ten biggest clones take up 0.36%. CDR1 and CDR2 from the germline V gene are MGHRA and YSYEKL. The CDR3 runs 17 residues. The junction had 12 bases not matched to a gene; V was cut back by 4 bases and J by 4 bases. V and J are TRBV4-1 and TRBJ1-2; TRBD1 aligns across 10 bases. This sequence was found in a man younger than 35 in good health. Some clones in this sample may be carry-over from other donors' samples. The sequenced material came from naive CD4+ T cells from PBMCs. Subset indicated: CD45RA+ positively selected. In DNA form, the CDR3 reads TGCGCCAGCAGCCCACAAGAGGGACAGGGGTTTATCTATGGCTACACCTTC. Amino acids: CASSPQEGQGFIYGYTF.